The entry below describes one T cell receptor (beta chain). The data stem from a study of technical replicates of blood from several donors. Trimming removed 8 bases at V and 7 bases at J, with 15 bases between. The CDR3 is made up of 13 amino acids. Germline-derived CDR1 and CDR2 are MNHNS and SASEGT. Clones were sequenced by immunoSEQ multiplex PCR, and TCRdb holds only the in-frame ones, with some missing. The sample holds under 85,000 clones; about 92% are singletons and the top ten take about 0.41%. The chain uses TRBV6-1 and TRBJ2-1; D perhaps matches TRBD2 (6 bases). This sequence was found in a human donor in good health. Sample: T cells isolated from PBMCs. The CDR3 DNA reads as TGTGCCAGCGGGAGGTTTTTAGGAAATGAGCAGTTCTTC. Its protein product is CASGRFLGNEQFF.